There are a few counts of the clone carrying this T cell receptor (beta chain). Using unique molecular identifiers, the investigators prepared the TCRbeta library. TCRdb fed the PCR reads into MiXCR, producing one record per CDR3 protein. Of nearly 550,000 distinct CDR3 sequences in the sample, around 17% are singletons; the top ten hold approximately 3%. V lost 7 bases to trimming and J lost 2 bases, with 9 bases between them. This CDR3 contains 13 residues. The entry originates in a study of T-cell reconstitution after alpha-beta-depleted transplantation in children. The chain employs TRBV12-3 or TRBV12-4 and TRBJ1-5; D gene unclear. The source of this sequence is a human donor who donated a stem cell graft to a child with acute lymphoblastic leukemia. The starting material was PBMCs from the stem cell graft donor, obtained from the stem cell graft. CDR3 loop: CASTGRGNQPQHF. CDR3 bases: TGTGCCAGCACCGGGCGTGGCAATCAGCCCCAGCATTTT.